This entry features one TCR beta chain sequence. Antigen: not known. TCRdb reprocessed the reads via MiXCR and lists one record per CDR3 protein. The data hold approximately 590,000 distinct CDR3 sequences, with 40% observed a single time. The data belong to a study of T cell repertoires in cytomegalovirus infection. For the study at large: The authors relied on CMV epitopes, both recently identified HLA-C-restricted and well-studied HLA-B-restricted. From public TCR beta signatures came an indication of both CMV infection and matching HLA type.

CDR3 length equals 17 residues. CDR1 SEHNR and CDR2 FQNEAQ come from the germline V gene (reference sequence). The trim removed 0 bases at V and 6 bases at J, leaving 5 bases unmatched. Whole-study findings and limits: It was HLA-C-restricted CMV-specific TCR beta clonotypes that dominated the response ex vivo. Cumulative frequency (of public TCR beta family members) identified carriers of CMV plus the relevant HLA.

Specimen: cultured PBMCs, collected from culture after CMV antigen stimulation. This sequence originates from a human donor in good health (CMV status not recorded). Some clones in this sample may be carry-over from other donors' samples. The rearrangement joins TRBV7-9 to TRBJ2-1; 13 bases are shared with TRBD2. As DNA, the CDR3 is TGTGCCAGCAGCTTAGCGTCGGGGACTAGCGGGATCAATGAGCAGTTCTTC. Amino acid sequence: CASSLASGTSGINEQFF.